The entry below describes one TCR beta chain. The antigen is undetermined. These data are taken from a study of T-cell memory formation after mild COVID-19. Study outcomes and limitations: Memory from before infection featured some responding clones, which suggests cross-reactive memory joined. The study found contracting CD4+ clones mainly in CM and EM and contracting CD8+ clones in EMRA. Clones contracting day 15 to 85 were balanced CD4/CD8; later expanders leaned CD4+.

A 5'RACE reaction primed in the constant segment made cDNA libraries of TCR alpha and TCR beta, and these carried sample barcodes and UMIs. A single record per CDR3 protein comes from TCRdb applying MiXCR to the 5' RACE reads. The table includes 500,000 to 550,000 distinct CDR3 sequences, roughly 22% detected once. This receptor was obtained from an adult woman who had mild COVID-19 (a few samples of this study predate the infection). Cell type and time point are not known. The material sequenced was PBMCs or a T cell subset sorted from them (not recorded which).

For the CDR3, the DNA is TGCGCCAGCAGCCAACCGGGACTAGTAACCGACGGGGAGCTGTTTTTT. It translates to CASSQPGLVTDGELFF. The V and J genes are TRBV4-1 and TRBJ2-2, with TRBD2 matching 8 bases. J gave up 7 bases and V 2 bases, and 9 bases lay outside the gene matches. The CDR3 has 16 residues. Germline CDR1 reads MGHRA; CDR2 reads YSYEKL.